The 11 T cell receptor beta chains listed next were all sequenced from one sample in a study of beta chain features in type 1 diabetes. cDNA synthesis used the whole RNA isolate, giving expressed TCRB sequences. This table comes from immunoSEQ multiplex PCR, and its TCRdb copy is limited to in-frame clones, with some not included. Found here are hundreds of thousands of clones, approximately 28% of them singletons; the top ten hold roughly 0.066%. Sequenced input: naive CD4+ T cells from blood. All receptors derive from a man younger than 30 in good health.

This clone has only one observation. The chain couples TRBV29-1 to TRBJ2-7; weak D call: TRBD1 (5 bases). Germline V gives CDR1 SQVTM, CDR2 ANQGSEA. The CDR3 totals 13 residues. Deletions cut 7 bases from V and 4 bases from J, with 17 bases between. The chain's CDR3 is CSARLGRAYEQYF. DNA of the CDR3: TGCAGCGCCCGGTTGGGCAGGGCGTACGAGCAGTACTTC.

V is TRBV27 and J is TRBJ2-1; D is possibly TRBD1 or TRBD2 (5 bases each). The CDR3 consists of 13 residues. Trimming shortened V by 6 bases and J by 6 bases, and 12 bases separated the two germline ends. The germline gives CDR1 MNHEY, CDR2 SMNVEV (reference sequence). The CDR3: CASRDSGRNEQFF. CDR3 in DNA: TGTGCCAGCAGGGATTCGGGGCGCAATGAGCAGTTCTTC.

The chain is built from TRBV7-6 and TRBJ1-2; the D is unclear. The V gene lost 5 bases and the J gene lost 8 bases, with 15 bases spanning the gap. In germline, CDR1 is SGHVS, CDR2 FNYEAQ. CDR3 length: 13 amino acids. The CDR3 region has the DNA TGTGCCAGCAGCCCACTGGGGTCCGGCGGCTACACCTTC. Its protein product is CASSPLGSGGYTF. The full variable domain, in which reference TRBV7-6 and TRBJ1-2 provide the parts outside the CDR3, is GAGVSQSPRYKVTKRGQDVALRCDPISGHVSLYWYRQALGQGPEFLTYFNYEAQQDKSGLPNDRFSAERPEGSISTLTIQRTEQRDSAMYRCASSPLGSGGYTFGSGTRLTVV.

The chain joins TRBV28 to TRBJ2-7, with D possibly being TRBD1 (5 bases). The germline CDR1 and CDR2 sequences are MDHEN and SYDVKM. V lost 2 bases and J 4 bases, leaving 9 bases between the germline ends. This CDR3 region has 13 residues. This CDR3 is CASSLTGRYEQYF. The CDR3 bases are TGTGCCAGCAGTTTAACAGGTCGGTACGAGCAGTACTTC.

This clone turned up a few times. The CDR3 coding sequence is TGTGCCAGCAGCATCAATATCGGGAGGCTACGACCAGATACGCAGTATTTT. This codes for CASSINIGRLRPDTQYF. The chain recombines TRBV5-6 with TRBJ2-3; 7 bases are shared with TRBD2. This CDR3 spans 17 amino acids. The V gene end was trimmed by 4 bases and the J gene end by 4 bases; junction bases not matched to a gene: 15. The V gene's germline CDR1 is SGHDT and CDR2 YYEEEE.

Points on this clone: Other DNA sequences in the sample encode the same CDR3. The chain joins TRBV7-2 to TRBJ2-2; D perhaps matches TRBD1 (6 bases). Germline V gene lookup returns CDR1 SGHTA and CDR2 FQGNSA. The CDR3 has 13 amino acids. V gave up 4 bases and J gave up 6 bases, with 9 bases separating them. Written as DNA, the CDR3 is TGTGCCAGCAGCTCACAGGGAGCCGGGGAGCTGTTTTTT. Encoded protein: CASSSQGAGELFF.

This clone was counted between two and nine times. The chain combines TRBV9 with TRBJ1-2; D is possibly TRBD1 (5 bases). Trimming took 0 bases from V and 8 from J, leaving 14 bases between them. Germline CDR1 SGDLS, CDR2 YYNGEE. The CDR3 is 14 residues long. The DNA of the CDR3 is TGTGCCAGCAGCGTAGGACAGTCCCGCTACGGCTACACCTTC. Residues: CASSVGQSRYGYTF.

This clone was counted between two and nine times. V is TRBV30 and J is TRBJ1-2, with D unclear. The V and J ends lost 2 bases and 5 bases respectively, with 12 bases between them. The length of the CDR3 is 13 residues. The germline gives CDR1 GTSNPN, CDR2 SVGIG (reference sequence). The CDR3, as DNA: TGTGCCTGGAGTCTGCGGGGAACATATGGCTACACCTTC. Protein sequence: CAWSLRGTYGYTF.

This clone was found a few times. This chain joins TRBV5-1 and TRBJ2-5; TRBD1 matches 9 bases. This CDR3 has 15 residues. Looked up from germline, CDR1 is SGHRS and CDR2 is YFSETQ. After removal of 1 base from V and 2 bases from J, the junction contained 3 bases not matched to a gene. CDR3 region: CASSLLGQGQETQYF. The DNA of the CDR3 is TGCGCCAGCAGCTTGCTCGGACAGGGGCAAGAGACCCAGTACTTC.

CDR3 in amino acids: CASSLISTGANVLTF. The CDR3 DNA is TGCGCCAGCAGCTTGATAAGTACTGGGGCCAACGTCCTGACTTTC. The chain links TRBV5-1 to TRBJ2-6; D is ambiguous. In germline, CDR1 is SGHRS, CDR2 YFSETQ. V lost 1 base to trimming and J lost 2 bases, with 7 bases between them. The CDR3 has 15 residues.

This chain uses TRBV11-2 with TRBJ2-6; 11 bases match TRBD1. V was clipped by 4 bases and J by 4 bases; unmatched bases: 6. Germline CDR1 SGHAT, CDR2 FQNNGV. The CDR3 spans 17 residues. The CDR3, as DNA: TGTGCCAGCAGCTGGACAGGGGGCGCAGGAGGGGCCAACGTCCTGACTTTC. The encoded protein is CASSWTGGAGGANVLTF.